The 20 T cell receptor beta chains below all came from one sample that was sequenced in a study of blood T cell repertoires in COVID-19. Profiled with immunoSEQ multiplex PCR; TCRdb holds only in-frame clones, not every one. The sample yields about 200,000 clones, approximately 92% seen once. Sample: PBMCs or T cells enriched from blood (not recorded which). All receptors derive from a woman aged 40 to 50 with acute COVID-19.

J is TRBJ2-7 and V is TRBV7-2; D may be TRBD2 (6 bases). The germline CDR1 and CDR2 sequences are SGHTA and FQGNSA. CDR3 length: 15 residues. The ends were cut back, 1 base at V and 11 bases at J, with 21 bases in the middle. The CDR3 sequence: CASSLGPGLQAAEYF. The CDR3 bases are TGTGCCAGCAGCTTAGGGCCGGGACTGCAGGCCGCCGAGTACTTC.

This rearrangement joins TRBV19 to TRBJ1-5; no clear D gene. This CDR3 region has 15 residues. Germline V lookup: CDR1 LNHDA, CDR2 SQIVND (reference sequence). V lost 8 bases, J lost 0 bases, and 14 bases lay in between. The CDR3 loop reads CASDHRRPSNQPQHF. The CDR3 DNA reads as TGTGCCAGTGACCATCGGAGGCCTAGCAATCAGCCCCAGCATTTT.

This rearrangement joins TRBV27 to TRBJ1-5; a weak D match, TRBD1 (5 bases). Germline loops: CDR1 MNHEY, CDR2 SMNVEV (reference sequence). There are 15 residues in the CDR3. V lost 4 bases, J lost 2 bases, and 12 bases lay in between. The CDR3 spells CASSSVTGGNQPQHF. CDR3 nucleotides: TGTGCCAGCAGTTCAGTCACGGGGGGCAATCAGCCCCAGCATTTT.

The sample holds one count of this clone. The rearrangement joins TRBV3-1 (or the pseudogene TRBV3-2) to TRBJ2-1; 9 positions agree with TRBD2. CDR1 LGHDT and CDR2 YNNKEL come from the germline V gene (reference sequence). The CDR3 runs 17 residues. V dropped 1 base and J dropped 4; count of bases not matched to a gene: 8. The CDR3 coding sequence is TGTGCCAGCAGCCAAGTTGGTAGCGGGGGAGTATACAATGAGCAGTTCTTC. Protein sequence: CASSQVGSGGVYNEQFF.

The chain couples TRBV7-9 to TRBJ1-1; unclear D gene. Germline-derived CDR1 and CDR2 are SEHNR and FQNEAQ (reference sequence). With 7 bases removed from V and 0 bases from J, the gap between germline ends came to 18 bases. This CDR3 comprises 16 residues. This chain's CDR3 is CASTQRNGGMNTEAFF. CDR3 DNA sequence: TGTGCCAGCACCCAAAGAAACGGAGGGATGAACACTGAAGCTTTCTTT.

V and J are TRBV4-1 and TRBJ2-7, with TRBD2 identical over 10 bases. CDR3 length equals 15 residues. Looked up from germline, CDR1 is MGHRA and CDR2 is YSYEKL. V dropped 6 bases and J dropped 4; count of bases not matched to a gene: 9. The CDR3 DNA reads TGCGCCAGCAGACTCACCAGCGGGGGGGGGTACGAGCAGTACTTC. The encoded protein is CASRLTSGGGYEQYF.

The chain recombines TRBV9 with TRBJ2-1, with 12 bases matching TRBD2. V was pared by 4 bases and J by 0 bases, with 17 bases of the junction left unmatched. This CDR3 is built from 21 residues. In germline, CDR1 is SGDLS, CDR2 YYNGEE. The CDR3 bases are TGTGCCAGCAGCAATCCATCGATCGGGACTAGCGGGCCTAGCTCCTACAATGAGCAGTTCTTC. The encoded protein is CASSNPSIGTSGPSSYNEQFF.

This clone appeared a few times. The V gene is TRBV28, the J gene TRBJ1-4; D is perhaps TRBD1 (6 bases). V lost 4 bases, J lost 6 bases, and 6 bases lay in between. Germline V gene data show CDR1 as MDHEN and CDR2 as SYDVKM. CDR3 length: 12 residues. DNA for the CDR3: TGTGCCAGCAGTTCAGGGGATGAAAAACTGTTTTTT. Its translation: CASSSGDEKLFF.

The CDR3: CASSLVTGIGTGELFF. The CDR3 DNA reads as TGTGCCAGCAGCCTGGTGACAGGGATTGGCACCGGGGAGCTGTTTTTT. The V gene is TRBV4-2, the J gene TRBJ2-2, with 7 bases identical to TRBD1. V lost 4 bases to trimming and J lost 4 bases; unmatched junction nucleotides: 9. The germline gives CDR1 LGHNA, CDR2 YNFKEQ. The CDR3 spans 16 residues.

This chain joins TRBV15 and TRBJ2-1; 7 bases align to TRBD2. CDR1 LNHNV and CDR2 YYDKDF come from the germline V gene (reference sequence). This CDR3 comprises 16 residues. The V and J ends lost 4 bases and 1 base, in that order; junction bases with no gene match: 7. The CDR3: CATSIDLAESYNEQFF. The CDR3 nucleotides are TGTGCCACCAGCATCGACCTAGCGGAATCCTACAATGAGCAGTTCTTC.

The CDR3 DNA reads TGTGCCTGGAGTGTACTGGCGGGGGCCTACAATGAGCAGTTCTTC. Translation gives CAWSVLAGAYNEQFF. The chain recombines TRBV30 with TRBJ2-1, with 7 nucleotides matching TRBD2. V was pared by 0 bases and J by 2 bases, with 4 bases of the junction left unmatched. Per the germline V gene, CDR1 is GTSNPN and CDR2 is SVGIG (reference sequence). This CDR3 has 15 residues.

The chain is built from TRBV29-1 and TRBJ2-1; 7 bases align to TRBD1. The CDR3 runs to 13 residues. After removal of 5 bases from V and 8 bases from J, the junction contained 9 bases not matched to a gene. From germline, CDR1 is SQVTM and CDR2 ANQGSEA. This chain's CDR3 is CSVQLQGYHEQFF. The CDR3 DNA is TGCAGCGTTCAATTACAGGGGTATCATGAGCAGTTCTTC.

The J gene is TRBJ2-3, the V gene TRBV18, with 7 bases fitting TRBD2. The J segment lost 3 bases and the V segment lost 2 bases, leaving 8 bases of the junction unmatched. Germline loops: CDR1 KGHSH, CDR2 LQKENI. The CDR3 spans 16 residues. The DNA of the CDR3 is TGTGCCAGCTCACCAATCGCTACGGGGGGAACAGATACGCAGTATTTT. Translation gives CASSPIATGGTDTQYF.

Here the CDR3 reads CASRRLAGYNEQFF. DNA for the CDR3: TGCGCCAGCAGGCGACTAGCGGGGTACAATGAGCAGTTCTTC. V is TRBV4-1 and J is TRBJ2-1, with 11 nucleotides matching TRBD2. Germline V lookup: CDR1 MGHRA, CDR2 YSYEKL. V shed 6 bases and J 4 bases; nucleotides not matched to a gene: 2. This CDR3 region has 14 residues.

The chain employs TRBV19 and TRBJ1-2, with 10 bases identical to TRBD1. The germline V gene has CDR1 LNHDA and CDR2 SQIVND (reference sequence). The CDR3 spans 19 residues. Losses at the gene ends were 9 bases for V and 0 bases for J; bases not matched to a gene: 19. DNA for the CDR3: TGTGCCAGCGATGGCCCGTACGACAGGGGGCGAGGAGCTAACTATGGCTACACCTTC. It codes for CASDGPYDRGRGANYGYTF.

The V and J genes are TRBV19 and TRBJ2-7, with 7 bases aligning to TRBD1. Germline V lookup: CDR1 LNHDA, CDR2 SQIVND (reference sequence). The trim removed 1 base at V and 2 bases at J, leaving 2 bases unmatched. CDR3 length: 14 residues. This CDR3 is CASSIAGTAYEQYF. The CDR3 DNA sequence: TGTGCCAGTAGTATAGCCGGGACAGCCTACGAGCAGTACTTC. The full variable domain, its missing parts supplied by reference TRBV19 and TRBJ2-7, is DGGITQSPKYLFRKEGQNVTLSCEQNLNHDAMYWYRQDPGQGLRLIYYSQIVNDFQKGDIAEGYSVSREKKESFPLTVTSAQKNPTAFYLCASSIAGTAYEQYFGPGTRLTVT.

The genes are TRBV7-2 and TRBJ2-1, with TRBD2 identical over 9 bases. CDR1 and CDR2 (germline): SGHTA, FQGNSA. This CDR3 spans 15 amino acids. V lost 6 bases, J lost 8 bases, and 11 bases stayed unmatched. The chain's CDR3 is CASRPGLAGSHEQFF. CDR3 sequence (DNA): TGTGCCAGCAGACCCGGCCTAGCGGGAAGCCATGAGCAGTTCTTC.

The count of this clone is one. The chain couples TRBV4-2 to TRBJ1-3, with D unclear. The CDR3 extends over 16 amino acids. V lost 4 bases and J lost 0, with 13 bases in between. Germline-derived CDR1 and CDR2 are LGHNA and YNFKEQ. The CDR3 protein is CASSPFGGSSGNTIYF. CDR3 coding DNA: TGTGCCAGCAGCCCGTTTGGAGGGAGCTCTGGAAACACCATATATTTT.

The V call is TRBV5-4, the J call TRBJ2-1, with 8 bases identical to TRBD2. CDR3 length equals 15 residues. Germline CDR1 SGHNT, CDR2 YYREEE (reference sequence). With V trimmed by 4 bases and J by 8 bases, 11 bases remained unmatched. The CDR3 sequence is CASSPWRGAGDEQFF. CDR3 sequence (DNA): TGTGCCAGCAGCCCTTGGCGGGGGGCAGGGGATGAGCAGTTCTTC.

This sequence joins TRBV4-1 and TRBJ2-7; a possible D gene is TRBD2 (5 bases). The CDR3 is made up of 14 amino acids. Germline CDR1 and CDR2: MGHRA and YSYEKL. V lost 0 bases, J lost 3 bases, and 9 bases lay in between. The CDR3 bases are TGCGCCAGCAGCCAAGACCCCACTAGCTACGAGCAGTACTTC. Protein: CASSQDPTSYEQYF.